This entry lists 15 T cell receptor beta chains sequenced from one sample in a study of T cell responses to AZD1222 COVID-19 vaccine. Sequencing used immunoSEQ multiplex PCR; TCRdb keeps in-frame clones, though not all of them. The sample has 150,000 to 200,000 clones, 92% seen once. The starting material was peripheral blood, obtained on day 0 of AZD1222 vaccination. All receptors derive from an adult in good health.

This clone was counted a few times. This rearrangement joins TRBV7-9 to TRBJ1-5, with D maybe TRBD1 (5 bases). The V and J ends lost 7 bases and 6 bases respectively, with 10 bases between them. CDR1 and CDR2 (germline): SEHNR, FQNEAQ (reference sequence). The CDR3 is made up of 12 amino acids. The CDR3 region has the DNA TGTGCCAGCACTGATGGGGGTCAGCCCCAGCATTTT. Translated: CASTDGGQPQHF.

V usage is TRBV5-4 and J usage is TRBJ2-4, with D possibly TRBD1 on 6 matching bases. The V gene's germline CDR1 is SGHNT and CDR2 YYREEE (reference sequence). The CDR3 covers 15 residues. V shed 4 bases and J shed 3 bases, with 14 bases lying between them. The CDR3 coding sequence is TGTGCCAGCAGCGAAAACACAGGGAACAAAAACATTCAGTACTTC. Amino acid sequence: CASSENTGNKNIQYF.

The chain is built from TRBV12-3 or TRBV12-4 and TRBJ1-1; perhaps TRBD1 as D (6 bases). The CDR3 is made up of 13 amino acids. Trimming cost V 8 bases and J 1 base, with 11 bases left between them. The CDR3 nucleotides are TGTGCCAGCCATCCGGGACAGAACACTGAAGCTTTCTTT. Residues: CASHPGQNTEAFF.

The genes are TRBV7-3 and TRBJ2-1; 7 bases align to TRBD2. J gave up 10 bases and V 4 bases, and 10 bases lay outside the gene matches. This CDR3 spans 14 amino acids. Germline V gene sequence: CDR1 SGHTA, CDR2 FQGTGA. In nucleotides, the CDR3 is TGTGCCAGCAGCTCCAGAAGCGGGGCAAAAGAGCAGTTCTTC. Residues: CASSSRSGAKEQFF.

V usage is TRBV13 and J usage is TRBJ2-1, with 7 bases that match TRBD2. From germline, CDR1 is PRHDT and CDR2 FYEKMQ (reference sequence). The CDR3 spans 15 residues. V lost 5 bases to trimming and J lost 2 bases; unmatched junction nucleotides: 6. The CDR3 sequence is CASSLTSDTYNEQFF. The CDR3 region has the DNA TGTGCCAGCAGCCTAACTAGCGATACCTACAATGAGCAGTTCTTC.

This chain links TRBV6-5 with TRBJ2-7; no reliable D call. V gave up 4 bases and J gave up 6 bases, with 13 bases separating them. CDR1 MNHEY and CDR2 SVGAGI come from the germline V gene. The CDR3 covers 13 residues. For the CDR3, the DNA is TGTGCCAGCAGTTCCCTCCCAAGTGCCGAGCAGTACTTC. It encodes CASSSLPSAEQYF.

The chain joins TRBV6-6 to TRBJ1-5, with D possibly being TRBD1 (5 bases). Trimming removed 6 bases from V and 2 bases from J, with 17 bases in between. Germline CDR1 reads MNHNY; CDR2 reads SVGAGI (reference sequence). The CDR3 contains 16 residues. DNA of the CDR3: TGTGCCAGCAGCTTACCCGGGACCGGAGGCAATCAGCCCCAGCATTTT. Translation: CASSLPGTGGNQPQHF.

This clone appeared a few times. This chain links TRBV5-1 with TRBJ2-5; the match to TRBD2 covers 7 bases. CDR1 and CDR2 (germline): SGHRS, YFSETQ. After removal of 4 bases from V and 4 bases from J, the junction contained 10 bases not matched to a gene. The CDR3 has 15 amino acids. This CDR3 is CASSPGPSGGETQYF. The CDR3 nucleotides read TGCGCCAGCAGCCCCGGACCCTCGGGGGGAGAGACCCAGTACTTC. Full variable domain (remainder filled in from reference TRBV5-1 and TRBJ2-5): KAGVTQTPRYLIKTRGQQVTLSCSPISGHRSVSWYQQTPGQGLQFLFEYFSETQRNKGNFPGRFSGRQFSNSRSEMNVSTLELGDSALYLCASSPGPSGGETQYFGPGTRLLVL.

This chain links TRBV27 with TRBJ2-7; 8 nucleotides agree with TRBD1. With 5 bases clipped from V and 0 bases from J, the junction kept 12 bases outside the gene matches. Germline V gene lookup returns CDR1 MNHEY and CDR2 SMNVEV (reference sequence). The CDR3 extends over 17 amino acids. CDR3 in amino acids: CASSGPPRGPNSYEQYF. CDR3 coding DNA: TGTGCCAGCAGTGGGCCTCCCAGGGGGCCAAACTCCTACGAGCAGTACTTC.

V gene TRBV29-1 combines with J gene TRBJ1-1, with no clear D. The ends were cut back, 1 base at V and 5 bases at J, with 8 bases in the middle. The CDR3 has 12 amino acids. From germline, CDR1 is SQVTM and CDR2 ANQGSEA. CDR3 DNA sequence: TGCAGCGTTGAAGGGGTTGGGACTGAAGCTTTCTTT. It codes for CSVEGVGTEAFF.

The rearrangement joins TRBV3-1 (or the pseudogene TRBV3-2) to TRBJ1-1; a possible D gene is TRBD1 (5 bases). Trimming stripped 3 bases from V and 5 bases from J, with 10 bases between. Germline CDR1 is LGHDT and CDR2 is YNNKEL (reference sequence). The CDR3 has 13 residues. This chain's CDR3 is CASSHEGSTEAFF. In nucleotides, the CDR3 is TGTGCCAGCAGCCATGAGGGGAGTACTGAAGCTTTCTTT.

The chain is built from TRBV2 and TRBJ2-3, with D hard to call. V dropped 3 bases and J dropped 3 bases, with 7 bases sitting between them. Germline-derived CDR1 and CDR2 are SNHLY and FYNNEI. This CDR3 has 13 residues. CDR3 sequence: CASSDVGTDTQYF. CDR3 bases: TGTGCCAGCAGTGATGTAGGGACAGATACGCAGTATTTT.

The rearrangement joins TRBV7-9 to TRBJ1-5; weak D call: TRBD1 (6 bases). This CDR3 spans 16 amino acids. Germline lookup yields CDR1 SEHNR and CDR2 FQNEAQ (reference sequence). Trimming stripped 5 bases from V and 3 bases from J, with 17 bases between. The CDR3 DNA reads TGTGCCAGCAGCCCGTTGGTCGGACAGTCCAATCAGCCCCAGCATTTT. It encodes CASSPLVGQSNQPQHF.

The chain carries TRBV2 and TRBJ1-1; D may be TRBD1 (6 bases). V lost 6 bases and J lost 0, with 14 bases in between. This CDR3 is built from 15 residues. Germline lookup yields CDR1 SNHLY and CDR2 FYNNEI. This CDR3 reads CASSQSDRMNTEAFF. Here the CDR3 DNA reads TGTGCCAGCAGCCAATCCGACAGGATGAACACTGAAGCTTTCTTT.

The chain carries TRBV25-1 and TRBJ1-2; possible D gene TRBD1, 6 bases. The CDR3 runs to 11 residues. Trimming removed 6 bases from V and 8 bases from J, with 10 bases in between. Germline-derived CDR1 and CDR2 are MGHDK and SYGVNS. The CDR3 bases are TGTGCCAGCAGCCCGGGGGGCGGCTACACCTTC. This codes for CASSPGGGYTF.